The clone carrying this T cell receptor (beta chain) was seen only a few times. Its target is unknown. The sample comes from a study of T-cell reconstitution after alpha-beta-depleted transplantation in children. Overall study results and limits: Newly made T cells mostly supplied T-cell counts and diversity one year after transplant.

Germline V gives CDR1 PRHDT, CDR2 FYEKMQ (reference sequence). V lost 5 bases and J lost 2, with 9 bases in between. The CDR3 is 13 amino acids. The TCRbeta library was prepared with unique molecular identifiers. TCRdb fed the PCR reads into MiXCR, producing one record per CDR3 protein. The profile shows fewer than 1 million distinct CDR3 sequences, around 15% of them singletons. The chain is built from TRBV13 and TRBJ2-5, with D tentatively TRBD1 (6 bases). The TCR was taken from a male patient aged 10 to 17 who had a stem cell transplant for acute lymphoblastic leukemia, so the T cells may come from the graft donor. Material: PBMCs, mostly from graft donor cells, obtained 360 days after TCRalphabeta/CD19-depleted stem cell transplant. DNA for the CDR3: TGTGCCAGCAGCCAACAGGGACAAGAGACCCAGTACTTC. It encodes CASSQQGQETQYF.